Listed here are 7 T cell receptor beta chains from one sample, sequenced in a study of graft-versus-host responses after intestinal transplantation. The data were produced by immunoSEQ multiplex PCR, yet TCRdb's version contains in-frame clones alone and is incomplete. The data hold under 45,000 clones, with about nine tenths observed a single time. Sequenced material: PBMCs, taken about nine months after transplant. The receptors stem from a human patient who received an intestinal transplant, so some T cells may come from the graft donor.

The chain has TRBV5-6 and TRBJ2-3; 7 bases map to TRBD2. The V gene's germline CDR1 is SGHDT and CDR2 YYEEEE. The CDR3 has 11 amino acids. V was pared by 3 bases and J by 8 bases, with 0 bases of the junction left unmatched. CDR3: CASSWGGTQYF. For the CDR3, the DNA is TGTGCCAGCAGCTGGGGGGGTACGCAGTATTTT. The whole variable domain, filled in from reference TRBV5-6 and TRBJ2-3, reads DAGVTQSPTHLIKTRGQQVTLRCSPKSGHDTVSWYQQALGQGPQFIFQYYEEEERQRGNFPDRFSGHQFPNYSSELNVNALLLGDSALYLCASSWGGTQYFGPGTRLTVL.

The J gene is TRBJ2-2, the V gene TRBV5-5; weak D call: TRBD1 (6 bases). The CDR3 consists of 15 residues. CDR1 and CDR2 (germline): SGHKS, YYEKEE (reference sequence). V was cut by 4 bases and J by 5 bases, with 15 bases left in between. CDR3 region: CASSPTSTGTGELFF. CDR3 in DNA: TGTGCCAGCAGCCCCACCTCGACAGGAACCGGGGAGCTGTTTTTT.

V usage is TRBV6-6 and J usage is TRBJ2-1; D may be TRBD2 (5 bases). CDR1 is MNHNY and CDR2 is SVGAGI in the germline V gene (reference sequence). CDR3 length: 15 amino acids. V shed 6 bases and J shed 0 bases, with 12 bases lying between them. As DNA, the CDR3 is TGTGCCAGCAGACCCGGACTTAGCTCCTACAATGAGCAGTTCTTC. This encodes CASRPGLSSYNEQFF.

The chain couples TRBV19 to TRBJ1-5, with no clear D. Trimming pared 5 bases from V and 0 bases from J, leaving 8 bases between. The CDR3 contains 14 residues. Germline assignment: CDR1 LNHDA and CDR2 SQIVND (reference sequence). CDR3 region: CASSLLYSNQPQHF. The CDR3 bases are TGTGCCAGTAGTCTTCTGTATAGCAATCAGCCCCAGCATTTT.

The rearrangement joins TRBV29-1 to TRBJ1-1; maybe TRBD1 (5 bases). Germline V CDR1 and CDR2: SQVTM, ANQGSEA. V lost 7 bases to trimming and J lost 8 bases, with 17 bases between them. This CDR3 region has 12 residues. CDR3 sequence reads: CSDDPGRGEAFF. In DNA form, the CDR3 reads TGCAGCGACGACCCAGGGCGCGGCGAAGCTTTCTTT.

About this clone: A junction boundary mismatches the germline segment, possibly from a read error. J is TRBJ1-5 and V is TRBV6-6, with unresolved D. In germline, CDR1 is MNHNY, CDR2 SVGAGI (reference sequence). This CDR3 region has 13 residues. CDR3 residues: CAGSFNSNQPQHF. The CDR3 DNA reads as TGTGCCGGCAGTTTCAACAGCAATCAGCCCCAGCATTTT.

The rearrangement links TRBV16 to TRBJ1-6; no reliable D call. The CDR3 has 14 residues. V lost 0 bases and J 14 bases, leaving 14 bases between the germline ends. The germline CDR1 and CDR2 sequences are KGHSY and FQNENV. The CDR3 here is CASSQSGRPGALHF. The CDR3, as DNA: TGTGCCAGCAGCCAATCGGGCCGTCCCGGGGCCCTCCACTTT.